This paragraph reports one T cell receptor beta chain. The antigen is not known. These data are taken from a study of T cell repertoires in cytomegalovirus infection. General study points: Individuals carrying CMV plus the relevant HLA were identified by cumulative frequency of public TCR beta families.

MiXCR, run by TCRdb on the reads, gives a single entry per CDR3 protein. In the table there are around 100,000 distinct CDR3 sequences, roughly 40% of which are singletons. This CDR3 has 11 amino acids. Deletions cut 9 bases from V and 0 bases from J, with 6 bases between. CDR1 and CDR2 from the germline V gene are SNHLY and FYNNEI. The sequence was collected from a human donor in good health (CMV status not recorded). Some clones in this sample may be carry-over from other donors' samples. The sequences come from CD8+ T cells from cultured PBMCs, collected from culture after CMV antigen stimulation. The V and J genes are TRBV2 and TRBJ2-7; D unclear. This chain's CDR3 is CASHNSYEQYF. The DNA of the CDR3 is TGTGCCAGTCACAACTCCTACGAGCAGTACTTC. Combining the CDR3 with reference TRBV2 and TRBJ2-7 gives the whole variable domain EPEVTQTPSHQVTQMGQEVILRCVPISNHLYFYWYRQILGQKVEFLVSFYNNEISEKSEIFDDQFSVERPDGSNFTLKIRSTKLEDSAMYFCASHNSYEQYFGPGTRLTVT.